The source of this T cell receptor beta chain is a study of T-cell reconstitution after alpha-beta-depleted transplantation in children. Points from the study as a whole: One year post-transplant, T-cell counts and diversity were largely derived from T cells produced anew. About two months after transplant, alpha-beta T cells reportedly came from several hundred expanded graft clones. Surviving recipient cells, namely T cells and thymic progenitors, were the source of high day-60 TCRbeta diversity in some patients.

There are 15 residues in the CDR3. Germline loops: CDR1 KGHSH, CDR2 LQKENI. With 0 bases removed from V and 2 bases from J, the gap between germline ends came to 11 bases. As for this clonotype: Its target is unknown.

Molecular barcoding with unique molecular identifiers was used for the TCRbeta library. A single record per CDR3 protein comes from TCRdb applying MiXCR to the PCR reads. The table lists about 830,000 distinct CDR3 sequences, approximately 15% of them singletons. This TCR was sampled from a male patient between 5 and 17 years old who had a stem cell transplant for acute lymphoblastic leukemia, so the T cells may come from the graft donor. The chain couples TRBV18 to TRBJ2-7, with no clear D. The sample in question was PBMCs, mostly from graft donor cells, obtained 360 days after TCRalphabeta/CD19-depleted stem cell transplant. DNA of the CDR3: TGTGCCAGCTCACCACCTCTACTGCTAACCTACGAGCAGTACTTC. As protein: CASSPPLLLTYEQYF.